This T cell receptor beta chain comes out of a study of blood T cells in healthy people across ages. Broader study findings: One million T cells yielded diversity estimates that were considered underestimates.

J was trimmed by 5 bases and V by 7 bases; bases with no gene match: 7. CDR3 length equals 14 residues. CDR1 and CDR2 from the germline V gene are MNHNY and SVGAGI (reference sequence). Sample-barcoded 5' priming and a J-beta primer mix drove a second PCR of about 6 to 12 cycles. The template-switch adaptor was a 5' adaptor with 12 random nucleotides. It tagged each cDNA molecule. TCRdb ran MiXCR on the 5' RACE reads and lists one entry per CDR3 protein. The table records over 1.5 million distinct CDR3 sequences, 49% of them present only once. For this clonotype: The target antigen is unknown.

The sample comprised blood. The chain recombines TRBV6-6 with TRBJ2-7; the match to TRBD1 covers 11 bases. The source is a woman between 40 and 55 years old in good health. The CDR3 region is CASTMGQGGHEQYF. Written as DNA, the CDR3 is TGTGCCAGCACCATGGGACAGGGGGGGCACGAGCAGTACTTC.